The 27 T cell receptor beta chains given below trace back to one sample, sequenced in a study of blood T cells in healthy people across ages. Primed by a sample-barcoded 5' primer and a J-beta primer mix, a second PCR proceeded for 7 to 11 cycles. TCRdb used MiXCR to reprocess the 5' RACE reads, holding one entry per CDR3 protein. The table lists approximately 900,000 distinct CDR3 sequences, 25% to 30% of them singletons. A further study also used this sample, focusing on T cells of mothers and their children.

The sample comprised blood. These receptor sequences come from a woman in her thirties or forties in good health.

This clonotype was detected a few times. The CDR3 loop reads CASSLDRSEQFF. CDR3 nucleotide sequence: TGTGCCAGCAGCTTAGATCGGAGTGAGCAGTTCTTC. V usage is TRBV11-2 and J usage is TRBJ2-1; D call uncertain. The CDR3 length is 12 residues. The germline CDR1 and CDR2 sequences are SGHAT and FQNNGV. V was cut by 0 bases and J by 9 bases, with 6 bases left in between.

This clonotype turned up a few times. The rearrangement links TRBV4-2 to TRBJ1-2; D is uncertain. V was trimmed by 2 bases and J by 5 bases, leaving 12 bases between them. This CDR3 region has 14 residues. CDR1 and CDR2 (germline): LGHNA, YNFKEQ. The CDR3 region has the DNA TGTGCCAGCAGCCAACCTCCATGGAAATATGGCTACACCTTC. Amino acids: CASSQPPWKYGYTF.

This clonotype was counted a few times. A read error may explain this, as a much larger clone is one base away. CDR3 region: CASAGAYSYNEQYF. The CDR3 coding sequence is TGTGCCAGCGCGGGCGCCTACTCCTACAATGAGCAGTACTTC. The chain couples TRBV2 to TRBJ2-1; D may be TRBD2 (5 bases). TRBJ2-7 explains the end of the DNA better; the J call may be wrong. The germline V gene encodes CDR1 SNHLY and CDR2 FYNNEI. The CDR3 sequence is 14 residues long.

The CDR3 DNA reads as TGCAGTGCTAGGGACGCCGGGACTAGCGGGGGTTCCTACAATGAGCAGTTCTTC. Its translation is CSARDAGTSGGSYNEQFF. J is TRBJ2-1 and V is TRBV20-1, with 14 bases identical to TRBD2. The ends lost 3 bases at V and 1 base at J; junction bases unmatched: 8. The length of the CDR3 is 18 residues. Per the germline V gene, CDR1 is DFQATT and CDR2 is SNEGSKA (reference sequence).

This clonotype was observed a handful of times. The chain links TRBV20-1 to TRBJ2-6; either TRBD1 or TRBD2 may fit D (5 bases each). Looked up from germline, CDR1 is DFQATT and CDR2 is SNEGSKA (reference sequence). Trimming stripped 3 bases from V and 1 base from J, with 13 bases between. The CDR3 length is 16 residues. The CDR3 bases are TGCAGTGCTAGGAGGTCGGGGCCTTCTGGGGCCAACGTCCTGACTTTC. Protein sequence: CSARRSGPSGANVLTF.

The table lists this clonotype with a few counts. The genes are TRBV10-3 and TRBJ1-2; 7 bases map to TRBD1. This CDR3 comprises 14 residues. V shed 4 bases and J 4 bases; nucleotides not matched to a gene: 6. Germline lookup yields CDR1 ENHRY and CDR2 SYGVKD. The CDR3 protein is CAISAPDRVYGYTF. Here the CDR3 DNA reads TGTGCCATCAGTGCCCCTGACAGGGTCTATGGCTACACCTTC.

Note on this clonotype: A much bigger clone sits one base away, suggesting this may be a read error. The chain recombines TRBV15 with TRBJ2-5; possible D gene TRBD2, 5 bases. CDR3 length: 14 amino acids. Germline V gives CDR1 LNHNV, CDR2 YYDKDF (reference sequence). CDR3 in amino acids: CAASRGLAQETQYF. CDR3 nucleotide sequence: TGTGCCGCCAGCAGAGGACTGGCGCAAGAGACCCAGTACTTC. The full variable domain, in which reference TRBV15 and TRBJ2-5 provide the parts outside the CDR3, is DAMVIQNPRYQVTQFGKPVTLSCSQTLNHNVMYWYQQKSSQAPKLLFHYYDKDFNNEADTPDNFQSRRPNTSFCFLDIRSPGLGDTAMYLCAASRGLAQETQYFGPGTRLLVL.

The table lists this clonotype with a few counts. CDR3 sequence: CASSSTGGDTDTQYF. The CDR3 nucleotides read TGCGCCAGCAGCTCCACCGGGGGGGACACAGATACGCAGTATTTT. The J gene is TRBJ2-3, the V gene TRBV5-1; 8 bases map to TRBD2. The V and J ends lost 3 bases and 2 bases, in that order; junction bases with no gene match: 5. This CDR3 contains 15 residues. Germline loops: CDR1 SGHRS, CDR2 YFSETQ.

The chain couples TRBV2 to TRBJ2-2; TRBD1 or TRBD2 may be the D gene (5 bases each). Germline assignment: CDR1 SNHLY and CDR2 FYNNEI. V lost 8 bases to trimming and J lost 6 bases, with 16 bases between them. The CDR3 is 14 residues long. The CDR3, as DNA: TGTGCCAGCCGAAGCGAGGGGCAGGCCGGGGAGCTGTTTTTT. It encodes CASRSEGQAGELFF. Based on the CDR3 plus reference TRBV2 and TRBJ2-2, the full variable domain is EPEVTQTPSHQVTQMGQEVILRCVPISNHLYFYWYRQILGQKVEFLVSFYNNEISEKSEIFDDQFSVERPDGSNFTLKIRSTKLEDSAMYFCASRSEGQAGELFFGEGSRLTVL.

The genes are TRBV7-9 and TRBJ1-1, with TRBD1 as a possible D gene (5 bases). Trimming left V 3 bases short and J 0 bases short, with 11 bases between. Germline lookup yields CDR1 SEHNR and CDR2 FQNEAQ (reference sequence). This CDR3 has 15 residues. The CDR3 nucleotides read TGTGCCAGCAGCTTGGAGGGGAATTTGAACACTGAAGCTTTCTTT. This translates into CASSLEGNLNTEAFF. Based on the CDR3 plus reference TRBV7-9 and TRBJ1-1, the full variable domain is DTGVSQNPRHKITKRGQNVTFRCDPISEHNRLYWYRQTLGQGPEFLTYFQNEAQLEKSRLLSDRFSAERPKGSFSTLEIQRTEQGDSAMYLCASSLEGNLNTEAFFGQGTRLTVV.

The J gene is TRBJ2-1, the V gene TRBV3-1, with D tentatively TRBD1 or TRBD2 (5 bases each). Germline V lookup: CDR1 LGHDT, CDR2 YNNKEL (reference sequence). V was cut by 1 base and J by 13 bases, with 11 bases left in between. The CDR3 spans 12 residues. DNA for the CDR3: TGTGCCAGCAGCCAAGGTTTGGGGACCCAGTTCTTC. This codes for CASSQGLGTQFF.

CDR3 region: CASRSDRVANEKLFF. The CDR3 coding sequence is TGTGCCAGCAGATCCGACAGGGTAGCTAATGAAAAACTGTTTTTT. The chain is built from TRBV12-3 or TRBV12-4 and TRBJ1-4, with TRBD1 matching 7 bases. There are 15 residues in the CDR3. V lost 6 bases, J lost 3 bases, and 7 bases stayed unmatched.

The rearrangement links TRBV7-2 to TRBJ2-4, with D tentatively TRBD2 (5 bases). Germline-derived CDR1 and CDR2 are SGHTA and FQGNSA. The ends were cut back, 5 bases at V and 13 bases at J, with 21 bases in the middle. The CDR3 extends over 14 amino acids. Here the CDR3 DNA reads TGTGCCAGCAGCCCGGCTCTTGGGATTGGGGAGCAGTACTTC. Translation gives CASSPALGIGEQYF.

The V gene is TRBV7-3, the J gene TRBJ2-2; D remains unclear. The CDR3 loop spans 13 amino acids. The V end was cut by 6 bases, the J end by 5 bases, with 10 bases between. Germline CDR1 SGHTA, CDR2 FQGTGA. The CDR3 DNA sequence: TGTGCCAGCAGTTCTATGGGGACCGGGGAGCTGTTTTTT. Protein sequence: CASSSMGTGELFF.

This clonotype has only a few counts. A read error is possible here, since a much larger clone lies one base away. This sequence joins TRBV20-1 and TRBJ1-3, with D perhaps TRBD1 (6 bases). Germline assignment: CDR1 DFQATT and CDR2 SNEGSKA (reference sequence). CDR3 size: 15 residues. The CDR3 reads CSAIYGTPSGSTIYF. CDR3 bases: TGCAGTGCTATTTACGGGACACCCTCTGGAAGCACCATATATTTT.

In its sample, this clonotype was seen a few times. The chain combines TRBV4-1 with TRBJ2-4, with 9 nucleotides matching TRBD1. Trimming at V came to 0 bases and at J to 15 bases, leaving 18 bases not matched to a gene. The germline V gene encodes CDR1 MGHRA and CDR2 YSYEKL. This CDR3 is built from 17 residues. CDR3 protein: CASSQDFIAQGASERYF. The CDR3 nucleotides read TGCGCCAGCAGCCAAGATTTTATTGCACAGGGGGCCTCCGAGCGGTACTTC.

This clonotype was observed at least ten times. The chain combines TRBV5-5 with TRBJ1-4, with a possible D match to TRBD1 (5 bases). This CDR3 contains 15 residues. Germline lookup yields CDR1 SGHKS and CDR2 YYEKEE (reference sequence). V was cut by 0 bases and J by 0 bases, with 6 bases left in between. CDR3 loop: CASSLEGTTNEKLFF. Written as DNA, the CDR3 is TGTGCCAGCAGCTTGGAGGGGACAACTAATGAAAAACTGTTTTTT.

The chain carries TRBV7-2 and TRBJ2-1; TRBD2 matches 11 bases. The J call is in doubt because the DNA end fits TRBJ2-7 better. The CDR3 contains 16 residues. The germline V gene has CDR1 SGHTA and CDR2 FQGNSA. CDR3 nucleotides: TGTGCCAGCAGCGTAGGACTAGCGGGCTCCTACAATGAGCAGTACTTC. Encoded protein: CASSVGLAGSYNEQYF.

This clonotype was counted between two and nine times. The chain is built from TRBV2 and TRBJ2-1; 10 bases map to TRBD2. The germline V gene has CDR1 SNHLY and CDR2 FYNNEI. The ends lost 8 bases at V and 6 bases at J; junction bases unmatched: 16. The CDR3 extends over 17 amino acids. This CDR3 is CASVPGASGGVRNEQFF. For the CDR3, the DNA is TGTGCCAGCGTCCCGGGAGCTAGCGGGGGAGTTCGCAATGAGCAGTTCTTC. Combining the CDR3 with reference TRBV2 and TRBJ2-1 gives the whole variable domain EPEVTQTPSHQVTQMGQEVILRCVPISNHLYFYWYRQILGQKVEFLVSFYNNEISEKSEIFDDQFSVERPDGSNFTLKIRSTKLEDSAMYFCASVPGASGGVRNEQFFGPGTRLTVL.

This clonotype appeared many times. This chain uses TRBV4-1 with TRBJ2-7; TRBD2 matches at 12 bases. The germline V gene has CDR1 MGHRA and CDR2 YSYEKL. Unmatched junction bases numbered 4, after V lost 5 bases and J lost 2 bases. This CDR3 is built from 15 residues. The CDR3 here is CASSTRTSGAYEQYF. CDR3 DNA: TGCGCCAGCAGCACCCGGACTAGCGGGGCCTACGAGCAGTACTTC.

Only a few counts were recorded for this clonotype. The gene calls are TRBV28 and TRBJ1-2, with TRBD1 as a possible D gene (6 bases). This CDR3 has 16 amino acids. The V and J ends lost 4 bases and 5 bases respectively, with 20 bases between them. In germline, CDR1 is MDHEN, CDR2 SYDVKM. CDR3 bases: TGTGCCAGCAGTTCTCCCGGGACACAGGGAAATTATGGCTACACCTTC. Protein: CASSSPGTQGNYGYTF.

The rearrangement uses TRBV7-2 and TRBJ1-2; D gene ambiguous. V lost 5 bases, J lost 2 bases, and 12 bases lay in between. This CDR3 is built from 14 residues. Germline V gene data show CDR1 as SGHTA and CDR2 as FQGNSA. CDR3 sequence reads: CASSPYSPNYGYTF. The CDR3 region has the DNA TGTGCCAGCAGCCCTTATTCCCCCAACTATGGCTACACCTTC.

About this clonotype: One base away lies a much larger clone, so this may be a sequencing read error. V is TRBV7-8 and J is TRBJ2-1; TRBD2 agrees at 9 bases. Germline-derived CDR1 and CDR2 are SGHVS and FQNEAQ. This CDR3 comprises 16 residues. Trimming cost V 1 base and J 8 bases; bases outside gene matches: 9. The CDR3 DNA reads TGTGCCAGCAGCTTAGGTCCTAGCGGGGTTGGTCATGAGCAGTTCTTC. Residues: CASSLGPSGVGHEQFF.

The chain recombines TRBV18 with TRBJ1-1, with D possibly matching TRBD1 (5 bases). This CDR3 comprises 14 residues. Looked up from germline, CDR1 is KGHSH and CDR2 is LQKENI. Trimming took off 4 bases at V and 0 bases at J, with 9 bases between the two ends. In DNA form, the CDR3 reads TGTGCCAGCTCACTACAGGATATGAACACTGAAGCTTTCTTT. Translation: CASSLQDMNTEAFF.

The chain couples TRBV6-6 to TRBJ2-5; D not certain. The J call is uncertain, as TRBJ2-7 better fits the DNA end. CDR1 and CDR2 (germline): MNHNY, SVGAGI (reference sequence). There are 13 residues in the CDR3. In DNA form, the CDR3 reads TGTGCCAGCAGAGACGGTCAGGTCTACGAGCAGTACTTC. It is translated as CASRDGQVYEQYF.

The chain links TRBV20-1 to TRBJ1-1, with unresolved D. The CDR3 extends over 17 amino acids. V lost 6 bases and J lost 3, with 26 bases in between. The V gene's germline CDR1 is DFQATT and CDR2 SNEGSKA (reference sequence). CDR3 in amino acids: CSAAGNLFRRFDTEAFF. CDR3 bases: TGCAGTGCGGCCGGGAACCTATTTAGGCGTTTTGACACTGAAGCTTTCTTT.

This clonotype showed up just a few times. The chain links TRBV20-1 to TRBJ2-2; 7 nucleotides agree with TRBD1. Trimming cost V 1 base and J 7 bases; bases outside gene matches: 6. In germline, CDR1 is DFQATT, CDR2 SNEGSKA (reference sequence). The CDR3 runs 14 residues. The CDR3 sequence is CSARGQGSVGELFF. The CDR3 DNA sequence: TGCAGTGCTAGAGGACAGGGTTCGGTCGGGGAGCTGTTTTTT.